This T cell receptor beta chain was sequenced during a study of CD8+ T cells in alopecia areata. Study-level information: Treated patients were given oral tofacitinib, which was dosed at 5 to 10 mg twice daily. General observations from the study: Among patients, TCR sharing was less clear than in mice, a difference possibly due in part to HLA diversity in the patient population. Lesional scalp exceeded normal scalp in clonality, especially in alopecia totalis/universalis.

cDNA serving as the sequencing template came from extracted, reverse transcribed RNA. Clones were read by immunoSEQ multiplex PCR, and TCRdb kept only the in-frame ones, dropping some. The sample has about 190,000 clones, 50% to 60% seen once. Note on this clone: Its antigen is not known.

The CDR3 runs 13 residues. Germline V gene lookup returns CDR1 LNHNV and CDR2 YYDKDF (reference sequence). V was trimmed by 3 bases and J by 8 bases, leaving 13 bases between them. Indicated treatment: oral pan-JAK inhibitor, 5-10 mg twice daily. The chain has TRBV15 and TRBJ1-2, with D maybe TRBD1 (5 bases). The clonotype originates from a human donor with alopecia areata. The source was CD4+ T cells sorted from blood, collected at week 4, from a patient treated with tofacitinib. In DNA, the CDR3 is TGTGCCACCAGCAGGGAAGACAGATCCGGCTACACCTTC. This translates into CATSREDRSGYTF.